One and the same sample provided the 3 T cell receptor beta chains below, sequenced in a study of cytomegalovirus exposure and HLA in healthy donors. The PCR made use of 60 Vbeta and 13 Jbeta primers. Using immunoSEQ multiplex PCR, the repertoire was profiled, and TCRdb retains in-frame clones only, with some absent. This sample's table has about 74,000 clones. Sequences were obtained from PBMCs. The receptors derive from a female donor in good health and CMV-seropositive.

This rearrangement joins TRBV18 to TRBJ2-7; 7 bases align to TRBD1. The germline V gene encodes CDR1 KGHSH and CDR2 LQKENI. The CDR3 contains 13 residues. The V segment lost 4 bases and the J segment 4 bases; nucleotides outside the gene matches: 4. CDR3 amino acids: CASSQGAGYEQYF. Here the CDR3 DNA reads TGTGCCAGCTCACAGGGGGCTGGGTACGAGCAGTACTTC.

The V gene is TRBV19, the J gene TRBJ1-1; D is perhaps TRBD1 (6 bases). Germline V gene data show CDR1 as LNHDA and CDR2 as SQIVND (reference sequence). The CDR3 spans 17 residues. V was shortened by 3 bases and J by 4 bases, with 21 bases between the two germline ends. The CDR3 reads CASSIGQGRIGGTEAFF. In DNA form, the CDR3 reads TGTGCCAGTAGTATCGGGCAGGGGCGGATCGGTGGCACTGAAGCTTTCTTT.

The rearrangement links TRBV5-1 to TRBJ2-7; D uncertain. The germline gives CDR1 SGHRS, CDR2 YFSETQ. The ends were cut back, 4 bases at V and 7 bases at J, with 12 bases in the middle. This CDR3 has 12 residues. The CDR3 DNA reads TGCGCCAGCAGCCTGGGTTGGAGAGAGCAGTACTTC. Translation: CASSLGWREQYF.